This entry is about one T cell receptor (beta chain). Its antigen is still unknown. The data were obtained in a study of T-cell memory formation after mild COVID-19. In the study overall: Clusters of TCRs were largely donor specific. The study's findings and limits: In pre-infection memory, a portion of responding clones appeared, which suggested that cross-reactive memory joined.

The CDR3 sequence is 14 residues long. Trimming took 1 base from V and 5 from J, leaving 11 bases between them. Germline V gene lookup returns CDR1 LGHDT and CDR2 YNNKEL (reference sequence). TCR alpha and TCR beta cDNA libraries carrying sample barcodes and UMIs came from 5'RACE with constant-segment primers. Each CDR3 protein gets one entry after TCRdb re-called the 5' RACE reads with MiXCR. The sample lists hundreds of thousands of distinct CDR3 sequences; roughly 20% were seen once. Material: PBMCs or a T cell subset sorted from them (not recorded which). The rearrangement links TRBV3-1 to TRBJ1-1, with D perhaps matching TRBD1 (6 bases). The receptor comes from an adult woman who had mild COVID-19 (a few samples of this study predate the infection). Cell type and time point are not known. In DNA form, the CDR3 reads TGTGCCAGCAGCCAAGTACAGGGAGAAACTGAAGCTTTCTTT. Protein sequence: CASSQVQGETEAFF.